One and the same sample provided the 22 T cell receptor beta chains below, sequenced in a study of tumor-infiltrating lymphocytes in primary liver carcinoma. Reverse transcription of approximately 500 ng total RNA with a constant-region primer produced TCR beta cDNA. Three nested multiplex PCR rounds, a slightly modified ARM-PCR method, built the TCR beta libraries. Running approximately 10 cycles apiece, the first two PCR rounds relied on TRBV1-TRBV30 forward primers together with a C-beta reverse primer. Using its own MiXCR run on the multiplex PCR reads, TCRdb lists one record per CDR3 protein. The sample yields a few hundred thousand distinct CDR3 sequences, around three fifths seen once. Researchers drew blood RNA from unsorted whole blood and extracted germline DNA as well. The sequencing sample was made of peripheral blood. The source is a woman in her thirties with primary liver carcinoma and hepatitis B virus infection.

CDR3 region: CASRPTTGKAGELFF. For the CDR3, the DNA is TGTGCCAGCAGACCTACTACAGGGAAAGCCGGGGAGCTGTTTTTT. The rearrangement uses TRBV12-3 or TRBV12-4 and TRBJ2-2, with D maybe TRBD1 (6 bases). Trimming removed 6 bases from V and 6 bases from J, with 17 bases in between. The CDR3 runs to 15 residues.

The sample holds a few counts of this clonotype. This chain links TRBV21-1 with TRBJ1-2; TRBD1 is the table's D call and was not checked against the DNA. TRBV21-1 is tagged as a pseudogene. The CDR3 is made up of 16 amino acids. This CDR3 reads CASSRPVGGKTHGYTF. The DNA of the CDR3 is TGTGCCAGCAGCAGACCGGTTGGGGGAAAAACTCATGGCTACACCTTC.

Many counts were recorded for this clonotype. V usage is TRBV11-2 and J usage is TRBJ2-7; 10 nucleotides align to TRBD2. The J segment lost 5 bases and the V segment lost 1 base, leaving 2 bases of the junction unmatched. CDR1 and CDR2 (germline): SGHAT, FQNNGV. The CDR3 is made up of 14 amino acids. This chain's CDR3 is CASSLVLAGHEQYF. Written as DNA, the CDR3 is TGTGCCAGCAGCTTAGTACTAGCGGGACACGAGCAGTACTTC.

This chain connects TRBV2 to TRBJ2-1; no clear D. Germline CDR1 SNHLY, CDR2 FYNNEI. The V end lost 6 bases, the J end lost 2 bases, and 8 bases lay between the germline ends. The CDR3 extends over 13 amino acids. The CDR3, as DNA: TGTGCCAGCAGGGCCACCCCCTACAATGAGCAGTTCTTC. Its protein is CASRATPYNEQFF.

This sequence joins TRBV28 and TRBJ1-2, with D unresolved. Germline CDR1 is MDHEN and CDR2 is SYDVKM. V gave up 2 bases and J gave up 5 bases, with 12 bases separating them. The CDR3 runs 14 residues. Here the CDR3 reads CASSLRMVLYGYTF. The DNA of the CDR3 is TGTGCCAGCAGTTTACGGATGGTTCTTTATGGCTACACCTTC.

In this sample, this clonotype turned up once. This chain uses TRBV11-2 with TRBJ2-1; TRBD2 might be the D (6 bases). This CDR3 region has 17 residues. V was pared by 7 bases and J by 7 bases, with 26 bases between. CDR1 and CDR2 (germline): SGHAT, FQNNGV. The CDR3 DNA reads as TGTGCCAGCAACTCCCCCGGGGGAAGGGCGGCCCATAATGAGCAGTTCTTC. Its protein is CASNSPGGRAAHNEQFF. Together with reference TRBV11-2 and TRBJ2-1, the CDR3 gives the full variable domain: EAGVAQSPRYKIIEKRQSVAFWCNPISGHATLYWYQQILGQGPKLLIQFQNNGVVDDSQLPKDRFSAERLKGVDSTLKIQPAKLEDSAVYLCASNSPGGRAAHNEQFFGPGTRLTVL.

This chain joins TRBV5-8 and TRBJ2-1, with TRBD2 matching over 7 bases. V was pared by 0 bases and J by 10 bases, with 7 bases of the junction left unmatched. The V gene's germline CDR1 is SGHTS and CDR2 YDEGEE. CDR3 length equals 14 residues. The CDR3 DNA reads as TGTGCCAGCAGCTTGGGACTAGCCGTTTGGGAGCAGTTCTTC. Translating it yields CASSLGLAVWEQFF.

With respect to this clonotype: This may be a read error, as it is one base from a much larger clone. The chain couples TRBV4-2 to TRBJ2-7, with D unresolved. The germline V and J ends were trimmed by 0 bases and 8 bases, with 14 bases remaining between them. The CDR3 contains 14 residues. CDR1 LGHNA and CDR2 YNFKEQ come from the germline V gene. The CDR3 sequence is CASSQDPRSYKQYF. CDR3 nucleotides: TGTGCCAGCAGCCAAGATCCTAGGTCGTACAAGCAGTACTTC.

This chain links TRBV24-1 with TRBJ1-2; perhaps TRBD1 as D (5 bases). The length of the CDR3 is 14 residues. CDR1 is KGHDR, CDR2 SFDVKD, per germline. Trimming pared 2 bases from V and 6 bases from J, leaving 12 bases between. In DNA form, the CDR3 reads TGTGCCACCAGTGATTCCTCAGGGCCCCATGGCTACACCTTC. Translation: CATSDSSGPHGYTF.

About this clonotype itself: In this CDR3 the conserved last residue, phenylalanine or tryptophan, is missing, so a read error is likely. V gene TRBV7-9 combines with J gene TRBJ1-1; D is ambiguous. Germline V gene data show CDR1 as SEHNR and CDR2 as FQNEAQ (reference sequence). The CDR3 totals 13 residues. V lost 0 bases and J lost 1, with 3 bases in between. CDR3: CASSLAGNTEAFY. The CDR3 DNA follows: TGTGCCAGCAGCTTAGCCGGGAACACTGAAGCTTTCTAT.

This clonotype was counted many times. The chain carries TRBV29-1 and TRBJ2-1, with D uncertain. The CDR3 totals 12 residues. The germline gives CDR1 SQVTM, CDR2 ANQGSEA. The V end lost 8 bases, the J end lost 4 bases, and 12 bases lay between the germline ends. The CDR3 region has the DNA TGCAGCTCCAAAGACTCTTACAATGAGCAGTTCTTC. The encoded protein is CSSKDSYNEQFF.

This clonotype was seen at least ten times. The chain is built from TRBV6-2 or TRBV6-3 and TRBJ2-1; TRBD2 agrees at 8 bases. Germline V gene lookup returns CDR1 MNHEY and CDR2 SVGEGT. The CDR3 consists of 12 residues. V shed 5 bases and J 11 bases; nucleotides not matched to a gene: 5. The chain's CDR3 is CASSHLAGKQFF. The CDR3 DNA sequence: TGTGCCAGCAGTCACCTAGCGGGCAAGCAGTTCTTC.

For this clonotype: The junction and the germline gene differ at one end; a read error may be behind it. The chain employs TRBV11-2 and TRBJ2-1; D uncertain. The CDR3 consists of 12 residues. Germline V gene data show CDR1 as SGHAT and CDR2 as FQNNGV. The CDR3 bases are TGTGCCAGCAGCTTAAACGGCCCTGCCTGTGTCTTC. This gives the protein CASSLNGPACVF.

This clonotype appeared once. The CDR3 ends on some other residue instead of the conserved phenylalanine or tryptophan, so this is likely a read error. The DNA of the CDR3 is TGTGCCAACACCGAATACAATGAGCAGTTCGTC. Protein sequence: CANTEYNEQFV. The V and J genes are TRBV11-2 and TRBJ2-1, with D uncertain. Germline-derived CDR1 and CDR2 are SGHAT and FQNNGV. The CDR3 covers 11 residues. V dropped 10 bases and J dropped 4 bases, with 8 bases sitting between them.

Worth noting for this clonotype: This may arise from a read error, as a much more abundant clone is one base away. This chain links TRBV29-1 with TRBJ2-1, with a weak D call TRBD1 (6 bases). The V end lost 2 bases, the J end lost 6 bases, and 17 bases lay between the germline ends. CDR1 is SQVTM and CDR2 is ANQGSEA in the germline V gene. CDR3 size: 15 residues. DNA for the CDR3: TGCAGCGTTGAACCAACAGGGAATCTCGGCAATGAGCAGTTCTTC. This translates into CSVEPTGNLGNEQFF.

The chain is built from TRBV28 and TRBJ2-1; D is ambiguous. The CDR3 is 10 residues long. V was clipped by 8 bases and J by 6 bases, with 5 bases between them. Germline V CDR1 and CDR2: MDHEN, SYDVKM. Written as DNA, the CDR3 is TGTGCCAGCGCGCGCAATGAGCAGTTCTTC. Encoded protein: CASARNEQFF.

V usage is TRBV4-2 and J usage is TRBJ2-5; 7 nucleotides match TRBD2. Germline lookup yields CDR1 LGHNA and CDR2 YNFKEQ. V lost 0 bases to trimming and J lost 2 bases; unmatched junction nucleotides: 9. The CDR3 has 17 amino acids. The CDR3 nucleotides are TGTGCCAGCAGCCAAGAAGTGGGAGGGCCCTTTCAAGAGACCCAGTACTTC. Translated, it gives CASSQEVGGPFQETQYF.

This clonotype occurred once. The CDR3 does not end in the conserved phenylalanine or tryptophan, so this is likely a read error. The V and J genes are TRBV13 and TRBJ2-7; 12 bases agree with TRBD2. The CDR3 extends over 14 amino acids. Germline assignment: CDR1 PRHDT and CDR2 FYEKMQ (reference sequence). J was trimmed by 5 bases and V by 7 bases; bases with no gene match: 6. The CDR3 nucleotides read TGTGCCAGCACGCTAGCGGGAGGGCCCAACGAGCAGTACTTA. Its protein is CASTLAGGPNEQYL.

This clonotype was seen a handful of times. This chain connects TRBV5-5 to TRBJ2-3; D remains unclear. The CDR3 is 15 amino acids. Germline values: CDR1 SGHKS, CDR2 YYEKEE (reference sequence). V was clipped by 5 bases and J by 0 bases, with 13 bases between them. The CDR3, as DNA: TGTGCCAGCAGATTCGACGTTGGTAGCACAGATACGCAGTATTTT. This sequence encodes CASRFDVGSTDTQYF. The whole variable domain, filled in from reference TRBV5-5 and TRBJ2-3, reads DAGVTQSPTHLIKTRGQQVTLRCSPISGHKSVSWYQQVLGQGPQFIFQYYEKEERGRGNFPDRFSARQFPNYSSELNVNALLLGDSALYLCASRFDVGSTDTQYFGPGTRLTVL.

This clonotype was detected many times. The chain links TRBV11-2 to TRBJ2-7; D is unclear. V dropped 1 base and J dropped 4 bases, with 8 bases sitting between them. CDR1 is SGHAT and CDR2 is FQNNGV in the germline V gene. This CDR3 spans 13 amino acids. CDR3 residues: CASSLGFSYEQYF. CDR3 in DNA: TGTGCCAGCAGCTTAGGGTTTTCATACGAGCAGTACTTC.

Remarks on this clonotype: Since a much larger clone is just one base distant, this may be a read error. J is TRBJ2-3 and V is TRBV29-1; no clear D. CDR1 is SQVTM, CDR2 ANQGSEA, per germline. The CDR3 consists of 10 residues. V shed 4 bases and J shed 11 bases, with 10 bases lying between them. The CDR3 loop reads CSVGKGRQYF. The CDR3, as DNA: TGCAGCGTTGGGAAGGGTAGGCAGTATTTT.

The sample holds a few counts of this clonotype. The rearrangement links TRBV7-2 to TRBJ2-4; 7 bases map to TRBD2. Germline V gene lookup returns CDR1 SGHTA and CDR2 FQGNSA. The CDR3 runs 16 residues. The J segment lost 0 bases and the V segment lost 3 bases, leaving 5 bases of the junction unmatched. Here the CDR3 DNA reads TGTGCCAGCAGCTTCTCTAGCGGTCTAGCCAAAAACATTCAGTACTTC. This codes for CASSFSSGLAKNIQYF.